The next 2 T cell receptor beta chains were all read from a single sample in a study of cytomegalovirus exposure and HLA in healthy donors. Use of 60 Vbeta and 13 Jbeta primers characterized the PCR. Measured with immunoSEQ multiplex PCR; TCRdb has only the in-frame clones, and not every one. The sample is made up of fewer than 200,000 clones, and the top ten hold almost 6.5% of it. Sequences were obtained from PBMCs. These receptor sequences come from a man younger than 45 in good health and CMV-seronegative.

V is TRBV9 and J is TRBJ2-2; 7 bases agree with TRBD2. The CDR3 consists of 18 residues. Trimming cost V 0 bases and J 0 bases; bases outside gene matches: 8. Germline V gene sequence: CDR1 SGDLS, CDR2 YYNGEE. Written as DNA, the CDR3 is TGTGCCAGCAGCGTAGTATTTGCGGGAGCCCCGAACACCGGGGAGCTGTTTTTT. Its translation is CASSVVFAGAPNTGELFF.

The chain couples TRBV6-5 to TRBJ1-2; D is possibly TRBD1 (6 bases). Germline CDR1 reads MNHEY; CDR2 reads SVGAGI. The CDR3 covers 16 residues. Trimming took off 0 bases at V and 0 bases at J, with 11 bases between the two ends. CDR3 protein: CASSYSGTRANYGYTF. For the CDR3, the DNA is TGTGCCAGCAGTTACTCGGGGACACGGGCTAACTATGGCTACACCTTC.